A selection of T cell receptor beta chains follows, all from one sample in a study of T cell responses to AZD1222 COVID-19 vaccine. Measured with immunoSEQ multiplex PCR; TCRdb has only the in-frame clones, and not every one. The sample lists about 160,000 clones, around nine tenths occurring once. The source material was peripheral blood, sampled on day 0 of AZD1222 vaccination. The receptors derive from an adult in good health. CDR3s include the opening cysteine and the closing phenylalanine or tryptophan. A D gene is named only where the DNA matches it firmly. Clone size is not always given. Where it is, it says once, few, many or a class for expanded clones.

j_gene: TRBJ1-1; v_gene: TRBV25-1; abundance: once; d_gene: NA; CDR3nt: TGTGCCAGTACTACGAGGGATTTCACTGAAGCTTTCTTT; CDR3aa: CASTTRDFTEAFF
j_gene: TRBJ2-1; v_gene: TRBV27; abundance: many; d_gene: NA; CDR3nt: TGTGCCAGCAGTTTATCGGCCTACAATGAGCAGTTCTTC; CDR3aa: CASSLSAYNEQFF
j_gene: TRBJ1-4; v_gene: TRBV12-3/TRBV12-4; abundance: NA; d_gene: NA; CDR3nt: TGTGCCAGCAGTTTAGGGGCGGGGGAAAAACTGTTTTTT; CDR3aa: CASSLGAGEKLFF
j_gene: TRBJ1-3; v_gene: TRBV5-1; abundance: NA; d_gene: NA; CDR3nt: TGCGCCAGCAGCTTGGATGGGGTTTCTGGAAACACCATATATTTT; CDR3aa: CASSLDGVSGNTIYF
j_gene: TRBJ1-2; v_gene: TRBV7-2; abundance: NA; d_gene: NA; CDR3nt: TGTGCCAGCAGCTTAAGTGGGGGGACTTATGGCTACACCTTC; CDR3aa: CASSLSGGTYGYTF
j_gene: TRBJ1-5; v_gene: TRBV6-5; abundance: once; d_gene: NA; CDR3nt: TGTGCCAGCGTTCTGCAGGGCGGCAATCAGCCCCAGCATTTT; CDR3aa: CASVLQGGNQPQHF
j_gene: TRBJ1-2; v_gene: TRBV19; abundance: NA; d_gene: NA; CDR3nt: TGTGCCAGTAGTATGGACGGCAGGCTCTATGGCTACACCTTC; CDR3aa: CASSMDGRLYGYTF
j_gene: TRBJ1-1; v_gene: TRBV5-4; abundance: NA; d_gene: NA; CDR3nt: TGTGCCAGCAGCTTGGTAGCTGGGCTGAACACTGAAGCTTTCTTT; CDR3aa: CASSLVAGLNTEAFF
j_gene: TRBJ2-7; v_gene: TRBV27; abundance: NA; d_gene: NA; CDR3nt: TGTGCCAGCAGTTTAGCCCCGGTGGGACGGAGCTCCTACGAGCAGTACTTC; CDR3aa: CASSLAPVGRSSYEQYF
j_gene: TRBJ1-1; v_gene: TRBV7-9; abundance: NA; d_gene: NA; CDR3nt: TGTGCCAGCAGCTTATCAACACGAGGGACGAACACTGAAGCTTTCTTT; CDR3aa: CASSLSTRGTNTEAFF
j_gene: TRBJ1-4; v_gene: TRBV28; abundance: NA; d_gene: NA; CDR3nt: TGTGCCAGCAGTCATTTTCCGAAAGGAACTAATGAAAAACTGTTTTTT; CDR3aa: CASSHFPKGTNEKLFF
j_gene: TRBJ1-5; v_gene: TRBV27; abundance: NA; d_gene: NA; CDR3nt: TGTGCCAGCAGAGCGCTCGGGGGCAATCAGCCCCAGCATTTT; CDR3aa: CASRALGGNQPQHF
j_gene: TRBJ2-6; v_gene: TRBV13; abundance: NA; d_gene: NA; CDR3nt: TGTGCCAGCAGCTTAGGCCAGGGGAGCTCTGGGGCCAACGTCCTGACTTTC; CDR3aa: CASSLGQGSSGANVLTF
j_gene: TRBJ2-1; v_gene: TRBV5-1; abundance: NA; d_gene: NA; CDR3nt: TGCGCCAGCATGAGCGGCCTCGTGTACAATGAGCAGTTCTTC; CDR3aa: CASMSGLVYNEQFF
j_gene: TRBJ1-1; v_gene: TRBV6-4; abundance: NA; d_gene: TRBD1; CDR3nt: TGTGCCAGCAGAATAACAGGGGGCCGGGGCACTGAAGCTTTCTTT; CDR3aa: CASRITGGRGTEAFF
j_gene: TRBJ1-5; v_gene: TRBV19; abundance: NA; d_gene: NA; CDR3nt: TGTGCCAGTAGTACGACAACCGGGATGCTCGGGAGCAATCAGCCCCAGCATTTT; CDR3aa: CASSTTTGMLGSNQPQHF
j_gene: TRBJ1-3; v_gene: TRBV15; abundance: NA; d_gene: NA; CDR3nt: TGTGCCACCAGCGGGGGAGTGGTTACTGGAAACACCATATATTTT; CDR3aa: CATSGGVVTGNTIYF
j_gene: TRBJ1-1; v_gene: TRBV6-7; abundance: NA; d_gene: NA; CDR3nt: TGTGCCAGCAGCTCCCCGTGGTCTAACACTGATGTAGAGACTGAAGCTTTCTTT; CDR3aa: CASSSPWSNTDVETEAFF
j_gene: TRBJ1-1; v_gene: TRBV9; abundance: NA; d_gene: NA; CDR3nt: TGTGCCAGCAGCGTAGGGACAGCTAACACTGAAGCTTTCTTT; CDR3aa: CASSVGTANTEAFF
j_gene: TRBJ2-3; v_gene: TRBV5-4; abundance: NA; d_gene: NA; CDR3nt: TGTGCCAGCAGCTTGGGAGGCGGCACAGATACGCAGTATTTT; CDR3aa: CASSLGGGTDTQYF
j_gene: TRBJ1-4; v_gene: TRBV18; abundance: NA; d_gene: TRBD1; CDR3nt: TGTGCCAGCTCAACATCGACAGGGAGCGATGAAAAACTGTTTTTT; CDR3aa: CASSTSTGSDEKLFF